Listed below are T cell receptor beta chains from one sample, sequenced in a study of identical twins. In TCRdb, the 5' RACE reads were re-called with MiXCR into one record per CDR3 protein. The repertoire holds just over 500,000 distinct CDR3 sequences, with under 25% as singletons. These same data were also listed under a study on T cells expressing NK-cell markers.

The sequencing sample was made of CD4+ T cells sorted from blood. Every receptor here comes from a young woman in good health. The CDR3 runs from the conserved cysteine through the conserved F or W. The order of the fields is J gene, clone size, D gene, V gene, CDR3 DNA, CDR3 protein. The D gene is left open where the match is weak. Some rows mark clone size as missing; the rest say once, few, many or name a class of expanded clone.

>TRBJ2-3|NA|NA|TRBV20-1
TGCAGTGCTAGAGGAGAGTCTGATACAGATACGCAGTATTTT
CSARGESDTDTQYF
>TRBJ2-3|few|NA|TRBV9
TGTGCCAGCAGCGTAGTTGGGGGTAGACACACAGATACGCAGTATTTT
CASSVVGGRHTDTQYF
>TRBJ2-1|many|NA|TRBV5-1
TGCGCCAGCAGCTTAACCGTCACAAGTGAGCAGTTCTTC
CASSLTVTSEQFF
>TRBJ2-1|many|NA|TRBV6-2/TRBV6-3
TGTGCCAGCAGTTACGCGCGGAATGAGCAGTTCTTC
CASSYARNEQFF
>TRBJ2-1|NA|TRBD2|TRBV20-1
TGCAGTGGGCGTGGCGCTAGCGGGAGCTACAATGAGCAGTTCTTC
CSGRGASGSYNEQFF
>TRBJ1-4|many|NA|TRBV10-3
TGTGCCATCAGTGACGGGATACAGGAAAAACTGTTTTTT
CAISDGIQEKLFF
>TRBJ2-1|few|NA|TRBV5-1
TGCGCCAGCAGCTTGGAAGGGTTGGGGGATGAGCAGTTCTTC
CASSLEGLGDEQFF
>TRBJ2-4|NA|NA|TRBV6-1
TGTGCCAGCAGTGAACGGGGGGCCAGAGACATTCAGTACTTC
CASSERGARDIQYF
>TRBJ2-7|many|NA|TRBV12-3/TRBV12-4
TGTGCCAGCAGTCGCCCCTTTTACGAGCAGTACTTC
CASSRPFYEQYF
>TRBJ2-3|many|NA|TRBV4-3
TGCGCCAGCAGCCAAGATCTTGGGGGACCCGGGCAGTATTTT
CASSQDLGGPGQYF
>TRBJ2-2|NA|NA|TRBV7-9
TGTGCCAGCAGCTGGGCAGCGAACACCGGGGAGCTGTTTTTT
CASSWAANTGELFF
>TRBJ1-2|few|NA|TRBV12-3/TRBV12-4
TGTGCCAGCAGTTTAATCGGTAATGGCTACACCTTC
CASSLIGNGYTF
>TRBJ1-4|NA|NA|TRBV6-5
TGTGCCAGCAGTTACGCCCGAGGGAATGAAAAACTGTTTTTT
CASSYARGNEKLFF
>TRBJ2-1|NA|NA|TRBV12-5
TGTGCTAGTGGTTTGCTCCGGCGCGGAGGATACAATGAGCAGTTCTTC
CASGLLRRGGYNEQFF
>TRBJ1-5|NA|NA|TRBV12-3/TRBV12-4
TGTGCCAGCAGTTTGTTCACGGGGCTCGGAGGTAGGCCCCAGCATTTT
CASSLFTGLGGRPQHF
>TRBJ2-6|few|NA|TRBV5-1
TGCGCCAGCAGCAATCCCGGTGGTTCTGGGGCCAACGTCCTGACTTTC
CASSNPGGSGANVLTF
>TRBJ1-1|many|NA|TRBV5-1
TGCGCCAGCAGCTTGTTCCAGGGTTTGAACACTGAAGCTTTCTTT
CASSLFQGLNTEAFF
>TRBJ2-5|NA|TRBD1|TRBV2
TGTGCCAGCAGAAACAGGGGGGAGACCCAGTACTTC
CASRNRGETQYF
>TRBJ1-2|NA|NA|TRBV29-1
TGCAGCGTTGAAACGTCATTGGGGCGATCCTATGGCTACACCTTC
CSVETSLGRSYGYTF
>TRBJ1-2|few|NA|TRBV20-1
TGCAGTGCTCCTCACGCTAACTATGGCTACACCTTC
CSAPHANYGYTF
>TRBJ2-7|few|TRBD1|TRBV6-1
TGTGCCAGCAGTGAGCAGGGACAGCCTATGTACGAGCAGTACTTC
CASSEQGQPMYEQYF
>TRBJ2-3|few|NA|TRBV20-1
TGCAGTGCTAGAGATTCTTGGCGGCGCCGTGATACGCAGTATTTT
CSARDSWRRRDTQYF
>TRBJ2-7|NA|NA|TRBV20-1
TGCAGTGCTTCGGAGCGGATATCCTACGAGCAGTACTTC
CSASERISYEQYF
>TRBJ1-2|many|NA|TRBV12-3/TRBV12-4
TGTGCCTGCCACCGGGCAGGATATGGCTACACCTTC
CACHRAGYGYTF
>TRBJ2-3|few|TRBD2|TRBV13
TGTGCCAGCCAGCGGGGAAGCACAGATACGCAGTATTTT
CASQRGSTDTQYF
>TRBJ1-6|NA|NA|TRBV12-3/TRBV12-4
TGTGCCAGCAGCCAGCAAGGGCAGAAGGAATCACCCCTCCACTTT
CASSQQGQKESPLHF
>TRBJ1-1|few|TRBD1|TRBV20-1
TGCAGTGCTAGCAGACAGGGGGCCAACACTGAAGCTTTCTTT
CSASRQGANTEAFF